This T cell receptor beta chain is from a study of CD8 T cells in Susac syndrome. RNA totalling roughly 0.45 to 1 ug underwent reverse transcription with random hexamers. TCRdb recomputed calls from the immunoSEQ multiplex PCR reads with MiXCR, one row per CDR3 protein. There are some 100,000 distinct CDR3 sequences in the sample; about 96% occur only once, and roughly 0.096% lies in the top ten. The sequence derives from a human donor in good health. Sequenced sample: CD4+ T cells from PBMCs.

In DNA form, the CDR3 reads TGTGCCAGCAGTTTAGTTCAGGGACTCACAGATACGCAGTATTTT. Translated: CASSLVQGLTDTQYF. The J gene is TRBJ2-3, the V gene TRBV12-3 or TRBV12-4; perhaps TRBD2 as D (6 bases). V shed 1 base and J shed 2 bases, with 10 bases lying between them. The CDR3 extends over 15 amino acids.